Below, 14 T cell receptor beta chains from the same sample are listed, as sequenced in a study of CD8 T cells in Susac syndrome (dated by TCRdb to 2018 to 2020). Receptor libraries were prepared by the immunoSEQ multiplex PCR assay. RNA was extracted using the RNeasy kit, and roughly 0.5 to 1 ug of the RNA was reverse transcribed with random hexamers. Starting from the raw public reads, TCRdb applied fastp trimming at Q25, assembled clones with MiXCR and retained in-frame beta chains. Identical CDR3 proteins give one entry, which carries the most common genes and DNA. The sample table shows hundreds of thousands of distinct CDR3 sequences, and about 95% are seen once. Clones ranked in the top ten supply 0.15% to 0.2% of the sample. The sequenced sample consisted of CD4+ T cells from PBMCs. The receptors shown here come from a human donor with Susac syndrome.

CDR3 amino acids: CAWTGGRDGYTF. The CDR3, as DNA: TGTGCCTGGACAGGGGGCCGGGATGGCTACACCTTC. This chain joins TRBV30 and TRBJ1-2; 8 nucleotides align to TRBD1. From germline, CDR1 is GTSNPN and CDR2 SVGIG (reference sequence). V lost 4 bases and J lost 6; bases outside the gene matches: 4. This CDR3 contains 12 residues. Looking up the rest from reference TRBV30 and TRBJ1-2 gives the full variable domain: SQTIHQWPATLVQPVGSPLSLECTVEGTSNPNLYWYRQAAGRGLQLLFYSVGIGQISSEVPQNLSASRPQDRQFILSSKKLLLSDSGFYLCAWTGGRDGYTFGSGTRLTVV.

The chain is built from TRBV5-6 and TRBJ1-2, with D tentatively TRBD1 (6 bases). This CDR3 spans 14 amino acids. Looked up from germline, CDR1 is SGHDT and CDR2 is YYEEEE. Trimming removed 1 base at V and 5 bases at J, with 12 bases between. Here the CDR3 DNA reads TGTGCCAGCAGCTTGAATGGGGGCGCTTATGGCTACACCTTC. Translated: CASSLNGGAYGYTF.

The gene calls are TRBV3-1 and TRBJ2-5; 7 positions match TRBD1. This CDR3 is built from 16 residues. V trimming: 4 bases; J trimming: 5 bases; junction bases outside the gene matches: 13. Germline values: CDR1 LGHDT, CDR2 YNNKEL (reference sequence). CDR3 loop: CASSPHRGAMEETQYF. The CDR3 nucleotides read TGTGCCAGCAGCCCCCACAGGGGCGCGATGGAGGAGACCCAGTACTTC.

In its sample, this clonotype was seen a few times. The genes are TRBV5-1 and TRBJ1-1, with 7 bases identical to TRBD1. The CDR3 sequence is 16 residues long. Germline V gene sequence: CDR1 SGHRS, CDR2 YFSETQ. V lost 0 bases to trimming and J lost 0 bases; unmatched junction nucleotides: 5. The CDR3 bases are TGCGCCAGCAGCTTGGCAAGGGGGCACATGAACACTGAAGCTTTCTTT. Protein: CASSLARGHMNTEAFF.

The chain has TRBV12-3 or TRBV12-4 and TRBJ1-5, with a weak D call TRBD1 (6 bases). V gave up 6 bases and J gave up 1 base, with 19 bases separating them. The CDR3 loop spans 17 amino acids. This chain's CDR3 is CASRPEGGRWSNQPQHF. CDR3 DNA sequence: TGTGCCAGCAGGCCAGAAGGGGGGCGCTGGAGCAATCAGCCCCAGCATTTT.

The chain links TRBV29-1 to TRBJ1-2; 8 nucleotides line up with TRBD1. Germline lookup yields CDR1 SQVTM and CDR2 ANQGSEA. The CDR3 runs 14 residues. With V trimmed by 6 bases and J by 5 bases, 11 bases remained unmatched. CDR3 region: CSVPPRDRLYGYTF. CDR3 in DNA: TGCAGCGTCCCACCCCGGGACAGGTTATATGGCTACACCTTC.

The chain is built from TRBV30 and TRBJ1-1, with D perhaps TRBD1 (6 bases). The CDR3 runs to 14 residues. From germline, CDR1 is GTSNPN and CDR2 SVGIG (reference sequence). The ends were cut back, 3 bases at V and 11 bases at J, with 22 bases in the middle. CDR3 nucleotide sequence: TGTGCCTGGAGGATCGGGCAGGGGCTGCCTCAGGCTTTCTTT. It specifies CAWRIGQGLPQAFF.

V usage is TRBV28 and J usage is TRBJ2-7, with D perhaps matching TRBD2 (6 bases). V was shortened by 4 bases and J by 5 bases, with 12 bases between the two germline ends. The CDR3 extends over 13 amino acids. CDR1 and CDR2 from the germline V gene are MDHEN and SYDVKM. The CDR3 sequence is CASSSGTRDEQYF. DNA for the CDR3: TGTGCCAGCAGTTCCGGGACTCGGGACGAGCAGTACTTC.

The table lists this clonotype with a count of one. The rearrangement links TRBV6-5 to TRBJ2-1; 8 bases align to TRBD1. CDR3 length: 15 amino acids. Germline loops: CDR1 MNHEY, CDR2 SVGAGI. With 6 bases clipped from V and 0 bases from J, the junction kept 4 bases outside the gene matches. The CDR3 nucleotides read TGTGCCAGCAGACCCAGGGGGCTCTCCTACAATGAGCAGTTCTTC. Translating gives CASRPRGLSYNEQFF.

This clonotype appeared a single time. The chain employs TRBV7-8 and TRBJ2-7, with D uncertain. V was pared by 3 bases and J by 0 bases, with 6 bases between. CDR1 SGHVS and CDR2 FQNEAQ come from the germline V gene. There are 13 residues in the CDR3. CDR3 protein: CASSFASSYEQYF. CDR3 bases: TGTGCCAGCAGCTTCGCCTCCTCCTACGAGCAGTACTTC. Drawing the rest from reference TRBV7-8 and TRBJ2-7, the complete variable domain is GAGVSQSPRYKVAKRGQDVALRCDPISGHVSLFWYQQALGQGPEFLTYFQNEAQLDKSGLPSDRFFAERPEGSVSTLKIQRTQQEDSAVYLCASSFASSYEQYFGPGTRLTVT.

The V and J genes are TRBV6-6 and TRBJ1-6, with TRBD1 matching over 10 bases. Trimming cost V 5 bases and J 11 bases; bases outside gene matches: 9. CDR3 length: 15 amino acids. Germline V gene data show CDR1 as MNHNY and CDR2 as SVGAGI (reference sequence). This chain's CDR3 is CASSIPGQGMAPLHF. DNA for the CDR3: TGTGCCAGCAGTATACCGGGACAGGGGATGGCACCCCTCCACTTT.

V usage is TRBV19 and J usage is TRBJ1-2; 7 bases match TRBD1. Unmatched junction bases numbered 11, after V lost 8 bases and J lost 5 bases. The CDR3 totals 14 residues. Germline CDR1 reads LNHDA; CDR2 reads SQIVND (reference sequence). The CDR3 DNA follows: TGTGCCAGTGTCAGAACAGGGGTAGATTATGGCTACACCTTC. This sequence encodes CASVRTGVDYGYTF.

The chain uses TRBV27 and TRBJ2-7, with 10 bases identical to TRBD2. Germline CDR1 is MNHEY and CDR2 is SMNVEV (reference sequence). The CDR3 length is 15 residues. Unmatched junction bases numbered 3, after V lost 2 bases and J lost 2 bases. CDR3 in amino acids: CASSLLAGETYEQYF. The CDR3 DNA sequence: TGTGCCAGCAGTTTACTAGCGGGGGAGACCTACGAGCAGTACTTC.

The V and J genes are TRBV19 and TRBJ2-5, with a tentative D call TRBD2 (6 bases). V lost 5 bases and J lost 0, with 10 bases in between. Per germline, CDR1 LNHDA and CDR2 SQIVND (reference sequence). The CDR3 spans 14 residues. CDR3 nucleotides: TGTGCCAGTAGTGCTTCGGGAGACCAAGAGACCCAGTACTTC. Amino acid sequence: CASSASGDQETQYF. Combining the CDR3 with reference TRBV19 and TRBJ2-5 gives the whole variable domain DGGITQSPKYLFRKEGQNVTLSCEQNLNHDAMYWYRQDPGQGLRLIYYSQIVNDFQKGDIAEGYSVSREKKESFPLTVTSAQKNPTAFYLCASSASGDQETQYFGPGTRLLVL.